This is a list of T cell receptor beta chains from one sample in a study of PD-1 blockade in classical Hodgkin lymphoma. Sequencing was performed with immunoSEQ multiplex PCR; in TCRdb, only in-frame clones are kept and a portion is missing. The table has 20,000 to 25,000 clones, about three quarters seen once; the top ten hold about 17%. Source: peripheral blood mononuclear cells (PBMCs), taken before the second cycle of nivolumab. These receptors all stem from a human donor with classical Hodgkin lymphoma. Both conserved end residues are part of each CDR3. A D gene is named only where the DNA matches it firmly. Size is stated for part of the rows, as once, few or many counts, or as a class when the clone is expanded.

clone size,D gene,J gene,V gene,CDR3 DNA,CDR3 protein
-,TRBD1,TRBJ2-1,TRBV6-5,TGTGCCAGCAGTTGGGGGACAGCATCGGATGAGCAGTTCTTC,CASSWGTASDEQFF
-,-,TRBJ2-7,TRBV28,TGTGCCAGCAGTCGGGGGACCTACGAGCAGTACTTC,CASSRGTYEQYF
few,TRBD2,TRBJ2-2,TRBV11-2,TGTGCCAGCAGCGGGACTAGCGGGAGGTTCGGCACCGGGGAGCTGTTTTTT,CASSGTSGRFGTGELFF
-,-,TRBJ1-1,TRBV14,TGTGCCAGCAGCCCAGACGTTAGGGGGACTGAAGCTTTCTTT,CASSPDVRGTEAFF
-,-,TRBJ2-1,TRBV5-1,TGCGCCAGCAGCTTGGCCTCCCCCTCCCCTTACAATGAGCAGTTCTTC,CASSLASPSPYNEQFF
-,-,TRBJ2-7,TRBV9,TGTGCCAGCAGCGTAAACACCAACTCCTACGAGCAGTACTTC,CASSVNTNSYEQYF
-,-,TRBJ2-7,TRBV6-1,TGTGCCAGCAGTGTAAGTCAAGGTGGGCTTCGGGAGCAGTACTTC,CASSVSQGGLREQYF
-,-,TRBJ1-2,TRBV7-8,TGTGCCAGCAGCCTCGGGACAACTAACTATGGCTACACCTTC,CASSLGTTNYGYTF
-,-,TRBJ2-5,TRBV27,TGTGCCAGTTCGACCAACCAAGAGACCCAGTACTTC,CASSTNQETQYF
-,TRBD2,TRBJ2-7,TRBV5-1,TGCGCCAGCAGCAAAACTAGCGGGAGCAACGAGCAGTACTTC,CASSKTSGSNEQYF
few,-,TRBJ2-7,TRBV28,TGTGCCAGCAGGGGTGGGGCCTACGAGCAGTACTTC,CASRGGAYEQYF
-,TRBD2,TRBJ2-7,TRBV6-1,TGTGCCAGCAGACCTAGCGGGCGTTCCTACGAGCAGTACTTC,CASRPSGRSYEQYF
-,TRBD1,TRBJ2-7,TRBV4-1,TGCGCCAGCAGCCAACCGGGACAGGGGGCTTACGAGCAGTACTTC,CASSQPGQGAYEQYF
-,-,TRBJ1-1,TRBV15,TGTGCCACCAGCAGAGAGCCCAGGGGATATGAAGCTTTCTTT,CATSREPRGYEAFF
-,-,TRBJ2-3,TRBV27,TGTGCCAGCAGTTTATATCCGGGCCGATCCGGGGTAAAGACAGATACGCAGTATTTT,CASSLYPGRSGVKTDTQYF
-,-,TRBJ1-5,TRBV4-1,TGCGCCAGCAGCCAAGATCAGGTACAGAAGGGCCAGCCCCAGCATTTT,CASSQDQVQKGQPQHF
-,TRBD2,TRBJ2-4,TRBV9,TGTGCCAGCAGCGTAGACCCAGCGGGAGGGCCTTACAAAAACATTCAGTACTTC,CASSVDPAGGPYKNIQYF
-,TRBD2,TRBJ2-7,TRBV5-1,TGCGCCAGCAGCTTGCGAGAACCGGGACTAGCTGAACTCTACGAGCAGTACTTC,CASSLREPGLAELYEQYF
-,-,TRBJ2-1,TRBV5-3,TGTGCCCTTGTGGGGGGCCATGAGCAGTTCTTC,CALVGGHEQFF
-,-,TRBJ1-1,TRBV28,TGTGCCAGTGATACTAGAACAGGGCGTTTACTGGAAGCTTTCTTT,CASDTRTGRLLEAFF
-,-,TRBJ2-3,TRBV30,TGTGCCCGCGGGAAGAATACGCAGTATTTT,CARGKNTQYF
-,-,TRBJ2-3,TRBV9,TGTGCCAGCAGCGTAGGGGAGCCCTCCGGTACGCAGTATTTT,CASSVGEPSGTQYF
-,-,TRBJ2-2,TRBV25-1,TGTGCCAGCAGTATACTGACTAACACCGGGGAGCTGTTTTTT,CASSILTNTGELFF
-,-,TRBJ1-2,TRBV28,TGTGCCAGCTCCTCTAATGGCTACACCTTC,CASSSNGYTF
-,-,TRBJ1-5,TRBV6-5,TGTGCCAGCAGTTACTCAGGGGAGAGCAATCAGCCCCAGCATTTT,CASSYSGESNQPQHF
-,TRBD2,TRBJ2-2,TRBV2,TGTGCCAGCAGCTCTAGCGGCTCCTCCTCCGGGGAGCTGTTTTTT,CASSSSGSSSGELFF
-,-,TRBJ2-1,TRBV14,TGTGCCAGCAGCCCGAGGCACTTCTCTGTGGACGCCGACAATGAGCAGTTCTTC,CASSPRHFSVDADNEQFF
few,-,TRBJ2-2,TRBV6-6,TGTGCCAGCAGTTACCCGAACACCGGGGAGCTGTTTTTT,CASSYPNTGELFF
-,-,TRBJ2-7,TRBV19,TGTGCCAGTAGTAGACAGTCCACCTACGAGCAGTACTTC,CASSRQSTYEQYF
-,-,TRBJ2-7,TRBV18,TGTGCCAGCTCCCGGGAACCACCTACGGAGCAGTACTTC,CASSREPPTEQYF